The text below deals with one T cell receptor beta chain. Per the original methods: Estimates of nucleated cell counts were drawn from the amplification of reference gene primers. Measured with immunoSEQ multiplex PCR; TCRdb has only the in-frame clones, and not every one. The V and J calls and clone size are taken from that table; D and trimming were inferred from the DNA. Altogether approximately 76,000 clones are present, around nine tenths being singletons, with the ten largest covering more than 7%. The data were obtained in a study of blood T cell repertoires in COVID-19. As for the study in general: Both acute and convalescent COVID-19 samples were obtained from the United States, Italy and Spain. PBMCs, B-cell-depleted T cells, or T cells provided the cDNA or gDNA that made up the material.

The germline gives CDR1 MNHEY, CDR2 SVGEGT. The CDR3 has 19 residues. The ends were cut back, 0 bases at V and 0 bases at J, with 20 bases in the middle. This sequence joins TRBV6-2 or TRBV6-3 and TRBJ1-2, with D possibly being TRBD1 (5 bases). The sample taken for sequencing was peripheral blood. The receptor was isolated from a human donor in a cohort sampled during active COVID-19. Here the CDR3 reads CASSYSMVSGTAANYGYTF. The CDR3 DNA sequence: TGTGCCAGCAGTTACTCCATGGTCAGCGGGACGGCCGCTAACTATGGCTACACCTTC.